These 15 T cell receptor beta chains came from one sample sequenced in a study of T cells in Graves' hyperthyroidism and ophthalmopathy. Amplification of TCR beta CDR3 regions was performed using RNA transcripts as template. The HTBI set primed first-round TCR CDR3 RT-PCR. TCRdb re-called the multiplex PCR reads with MiXCR, one entry per CDR3 protein. This sample has roughly 550,000 distinct CDR3 sequences, with about 15% found just once. Sequences were obtained from blood. These receptors were obtained from a young woman with Graves' ophthalmopathy.

The chain couples TRBV12-3 or TRBV12-4 to TRBJ1-4, with TRBD1 as a possible D gene (5 bases). Trimming left V 4 bases short and J 12 bases short, with 9 bases between. The CDR3 covers 11 residues. The CDR3 nucleotides read TGTGCCAGCAGTTCGGGGGAGCAACTGTTTTTT. Amino acid sequence: CASSSGEQLFF.

This clonotype was found many times. This chain links TRBV19 with TRBJ2-1; a possible D gene is TRBD1 (6 bases). V was cut by 5 bases and J by 8 bases, with 10 bases left in between. Germline loops: CDR1 LNHDA, CDR2 SQIVND (reference sequence). CDR3 length: 12 residues. The DNA of the CDR3 is TGTGCCAGTAGTGTACAGGGAGATGAGCAGTTCTTC. Amino acid sequence: CASSVQGDEQFF.

This clonotype was seen only a few times. In DNA form, the CDR3 reads TGTGCCAGCAGTTTCAGGGGGTTTAAGGAAGATACGCAGTATTTT. This gives the protein CASSFRGFKEDTQYF. The rearrangement joins TRBV6-5 to TRBJ2-3, with TRBD1 matching over 7 bases. With V trimmed by 4 bases and J by 5 bases, 9 bases remained unmatched. This CDR3 contains 15 residues. Germline CDR1 MNHEY, CDR2 SVGAGI.

This clonotype has a count of ten or more. The V and J genes are TRBV2 and TRBJ1-1, with a weak D call TRBD1 (5 bases). The CDR3 length is 14 residues. V was cut by 2 bases and J by 8 bases, with 15 bases left in between. The V gene's germline CDR1 is SNHLY and CDR2 FYNNEI. The CDR3 region is CASSEPEGEEEAFF. CDR3 nucleotide sequence: TGTGCCAGCAGTGAACCCGAAGGGGAAGAGGAAGCTTTCTTT.

This clonotype was detected many times. The chain uses TRBV28 and TRBJ2-5; TRBD2 agrees at 10 bases. CDR1 and CDR2 (germline): MDHEN, SYDVKM. The CDR3 extends over 18 amino acids. V was pared by 5 bases and J by 2 bases, with 14 bases of the junction left unmatched. The CDR3 region has the DNA TGTGCCAGCAGTCCCAAACTCGGGACTAGCGTCCTACAAGAGACCCAGTACTTC. Amino acid sequence: CASSPKLGTSVLQETQYF.

In its sample, this clonotype was seen many times. The chain has TRBV5-6 and TRBJ2-7; perhaps TRBD2 as D (5 bases). There are 14 residues in the CDR3. The V and J ends lost 1 base and 5 bases respectively, with 13 bases between them. Germline V gene sequence: CDR1 SGHDT, CDR2 YYEEEE. The CDR3 region is CASSLRLVSDEQYF. CDR3 bases: TGTGCCAGCAGCTTGCGTTTGGTTAGCGACGAGCAGTACTTC.

The chain has TRBV10-3 and TRBJ2-7; 8 bases are a match to TRBD1. This CDR3 is built from 13 residues. Germline-derived CDR1 and CDR2 are ENHRY and SYGVKD. Trimming cost V 6 bases and J 6 bases; bases outside gene matches: 7. The CDR3: CAIRADRAGEQYF. Here the CDR3 DNA reads TGTGCCATCAGAGCGGACAGGGCGGGCGAGCAGTACTTC.

There are many counts of this clonotype. The CDR3 sequence is CSGPPGLADNEQFF. The CDR3, as DNA: TGCAGTGGCCCGCCGGGACTAGCGGACAATGAGCAGTTCTTC. V is TRBV20-1 and J is TRBJ2-1; TRBD2 agrees at 11 bases. The CDR3 extends over 14 amino acids. Trimming removed 7 bases from V and 5 bases from J; junction bases left unmatched: 7. Germline loops: CDR1 DFQATT, CDR2 SNEGSKA (reference sequence).

This clonotype was seen many times. The V and J genes are TRBV11-3 and TRBJ1-1; unclear D gene. V was clipped by 0 bases and J by 3 bases, with 5 bases between them. The CDR3 sequence is 13 residues long. Germline V gene lookup returns CDR1 SGHNT and CDR2 YENEEA. DNA of the CDR3: TGTGCCAGCAGCTTAGATTCGTACACTGAAGCTTTCTTT. Protein: CASSLDSYTEAFF.

The table lists this clonotype with a few counts. The gene calls are TRBV15 and TRBJ2-7; 9 bases map to TRBD1. The length of the CDR3 is 14 residues. Germline lookup yields CDR1 LNHNV and CDR2 YYDKDF (reference sequence). The J segment lost 6 bases and the V segment lost 0 bases, leaving 3 bases of the junction unmatched. CDR3 residues: CATSREGTGSEQYF. The DNA for the CDR3 is TGTGCCACCAGCAGAGAAGGGACAGGGAGCGAGCAGTACTTC.

The genes are TRBV27 and TRBJ2-4; D possibly corresponds to TRBD1 (6 bases). Per the germline V gene, CDR1 is MNHEY and CDR2 is SMNVEV (reference sequence). Trimming pared 8 bases from V and 6 bases from J, leaving 14 bases between. This CDR3 is 13 amino acids long. CDR3 coding DNA: TGTGCCAGCGACAGGTCCGAAGGAAACATTCAGTACTTC. This encodes CASDRSEGNIQYF.

This clonotype showed up just a few times. The chain joins TRBV7-2 to TRBJ2-5; D gene uncertain. Per the germline V gene, CDR1 is SGHTA and CDR2 is FQGNSA. The CDR3 runs 16 residues. V was clipped by 0 bases and J by 4 bases, with 15 bases between them. The CDR3 DNA follows: TGTGCCAGCAGCTTAGCCCTTTCGGGTTATAGAGAGACCCAGTACTTC. Protein product: CASSLALSGYRETQYF. Based on the CDR3 plus reference TRBV7-2 and TRBJ2-5, the full variable domain is GAGVSQSPSNKVTEKGKDVELRCDPISGHTALYWYRQSLGQGLEFLIYFQGNSAPDKSGLPSDRFSAERTGGSVSTLTIQRTQQEDSAVYLCASSLALSGYRETQYFGPGTRLLVL.

V and J are TRBV29-1 and TRBJ2-1; 8 nucleotides align to TRBD2. Germline V gives CDR1 SQVTM, CDR2 ANQGSEA. The CDR3 consists of 11 residues. V lost 8 bases and J lost 7; bases outside the gene matches: 4. This CDR3 reads CSFGLANEQFF. DNA for the CDR3: TGCAGCTTCGGACTAGCAAATGAGCAGTTCTTC.

V gene TRBV5-1 combines with J gene TRBJ2-7; D is possibly TRBD2 (6 bases). Looked up from germline, CDR1 is SGHRS and CDR2 is YFSETQ. This CDR3 contains 16 residues. The V end was cut by 4 bases, the J end by 0 bases, with 17 bases between. The CDR3 spells CASSVAGTASSYEQYF. The CDR3 DNA is TGCGCCAGCAGCGTGGCCGGGACTGCGAGCTCCTACGAGCAGTACTTC.

The CDR3 reads CASSSAKGRVQVPDTQYF. The CDR3 DNA reads TGCGCCAGCAGCTCCGCCAAGGGTCGGGTCCAGGTCCCAGATACGCAGTATTTT. This chain uses TRBV5-1 with TRBJ2-3; the D is unclear. Germline V gene sequence: CDR1 SGHRS, CDR2 YFSETQ. The length of the CDR3 is 18 residues. V was cut by 3 bases and J by 4 bases, with 24 bases left in between.